Presented here are 31 T cell receptor beta chains from one specimen sequenced in a study of cytomegalovirus exposure and HLA in healthy donors. In the PCR, 60 Vbeta and 13 Jbeta primers were used. Data came from immunoSEQ multiplex PCR; TCRdb stores just in-frame clones and leaves some out. The sample lists about 110,000 clones; 70% to 75% were seen once. The sample was PBMCs. These receptors all come from a woman aged 40 to 50 in good health and CMV-seronegative.

J is TRBJ2-1 and V is TRBV27; the D gene is possibly TRBD2 (6 bases). Germline V gene lookup returns CDR1 MNHEY and CDR2 SMNVEV (reference sequence). Trimming pared 2 bases from V and 1 base from J, leaving 12 bases between. The CDR3 has 16 amino acids. The CDR3 DNA reads TGTGCCAGCAGTTTAGTTGCGGGAAGGTCCTACAATGAGCAGTTCTTC. Protein sequence: CASSLVAGRSYNEQFF.

This chain connects TRBV28 to TRBJ1-5; a possible D gene is TRBD1 (6 bases). Trimming pared 1 base from V and 0 bases from J, leaving 7 bases between. Germline-derived CDR1 and CDR2 are MDHEN and SYDVKM. This CDR3 comprises 15 residues. For the CDR3, the DNA is TGTGCCAGCAGTTTATCACAGGGTAGCAATCAGCCCCAGCATTTT. Its translation: CASSLSQGSNQPQHF.

The V gene is TRBV2, the J gene TRBJ2-1; TRBD2 matches at 11 bases. From germline, CDR1 is SNHLY and CDR2 FYNNEI. The ends lost 3 bases at V and 5 bases at J; junction bases unmatched: 3. The CDR3 contains 15 residues. The CDR3 protein is CASSDWGLADNEQFF. The DNA of the CDR3 is TGTGCCAGCAGTGATTGGGGACTAGCGGACAATGAGCAGTTCTTC.

The V call is TRBV6-5, the J call TRBJ1-5, with D perhaps matching TRBD1 (5 bases). V lost 2 bases, J lost 3 bases, and 8 bases lay in between. Germline CDR1 MNHEY, CDR2 SVGAGI. This CDR3 has 14 residues. The CDR3 spells CASSYGGDNQPQHF. As DNA, the CDR3 is TGTGCCAGCAGTTACGGAGGGGACAATCAGCCCCAGCATTTT.

This chain links TRBV6-5 with TRBJ2-7; 12 nucleotides align to TRBD1. Germline assignment: CDR1 MNHEY and CDR2 SVGAGI. The CDR3 has 15 residues. J was trimmed by 6 bases and V by 7 bases; bases with no gene match: 10. In DNA, the CDR3 is TGTGCCAGCATGTCACCGGGACAGGGGGCATCCGAGCAGTACTTC. It yields the protein CASMSPGQGASEQYF.

The rearrangement links TRBV5-1 to TRBJ2-2; a possible D gene is TRBD2 (5 bases). CDR1 SGHRS and CDR2 YFSETQ come from the germline V gene. The CDR3 spans 15 residues. V gave up 2 bases and J gave up 5 bases, with 13 bases separating them. The CDR3 bases are TGCGCCAGCAGCTTCGAACGGGGTGTGACCGGGGAGCTGTTTTTT. It specifies CASSFERGVTGELFF.

This clone appeared a few times. This chain joins TRBV11-2 and TRBJ2-1; a weak D match, TRBD2 (6 bases). CDR3 length: 15 amino acids. The V gene lost 0 bases and the J gene lost 6 bases, with 12 bases spanning the gap. Per the germline V gene, CDR1 is SGHAT and CDR2 is FQNNGV. In DNA, the CDR3 is TGTGCCAGCAGCTTAGATCGGGGGTTTGGCAATGAGCAGTTCTTC. Translated: CASSLDRGFGNEQFF.

This clone was detected only a few times. The chain is built from TRBV28 and TRBJ2-7; 8 bases match TRBD1. V was pared by 5 bases and J by 4 bases, with 10 bases of the junction left unmatched. CDR3 length equals 15 residues. Germline assignment: CDR1 MDHEN and CDR2 SYDVKM. The chain's CDR3 is CASSAPTGGFYEQYF. As DNA, the CDR3 is TGTGCCAGCAGTGCTCCTACAGGGGGGTTTTACGAGCAGTACTTC.

The chain couples TRBV7-2 to TRBJ1-2, with a weak D call TRBD1 (5 bases). The CDR3 has 14 amino acids. V was cut by 2 bases and J by 0 bases, with 7 bases left in between. Germline lookup yields CDR1 SGHTA and CDR2 FQGNSA. CDR3 in amino acids: CASSLTGSNYGYTF. The CDR3 DNA reads as TGTGCCAGCAGCTTAACAGGTTCTAACTATGGCTACACCTTC.

J is TRBJ1-1 and V is TRBV19, with no clear D. CDR1 LNHDA and CDR2 SQIVND come from the germline V gene (reference sequence). V lost 4 bases, J lost 0 bases, and 12 bases lay in between. The length of the CDR3 is 15 residues. CDR3 DNA: TGTGCCAGTAGTAGATGGGCTAAGCTGAACACTGAAGCTTTCTTT. Translation: CASSRWAKLNTEAFF.

The rearrangement links TRBV9 to TRBJ2-6; D gene ambiguous. Deletions cut 6 bases from V and 6 bases from J, with 25 bases between. The CDR3 runs 18 residues. CDR1 is SGDLS, CDR2 YYNGEE, per germline. CDR3 nucleotides: TGTGCCAGCACCCGAGGCGTTCCCGCTTCTACGATGGCCAACGTCCTGACTTTC. Protein sequence: CASTRGVPASTMANVLTF.

The chain uses TRBV6-6 and TRBJ2-7, with TRBD2 as a possible D gene (6 bases). This CDR3 is built from 13 residues. V lost 6 bases and J lost 7, with 16 bases in between. The V gene's germline CDR1 is MNHNY and CDR2 SVGAGI (reference sequence). The CDR3 coding sequence is TGTGCCAGCAGAGGGCAGGAGGCGGGGGAGCAGTACTTC. As protein: CASRGQEAGEQYF.

V usage is TRBV2 and J usage is TRBJ2-7; tentatively, D is TRBD2 (6 bases). CDR3 length equals 14 residues. Trimming shortened V by 6 bases and J by 5 bases, and 17 bases separated the two germline ends. Germline CDR1 is SNHLY and CDR2 is FYNNEI. CDR3 residues: CASRPSGLLNEQYF. The CDR3 coding sequence is TGTGCCAGCAGGCCATCGGGACTTCTCAACGAGCAGTACTTC.

The chain recombines TRBV6-5 with TRBJ1-2; D is perhaps TRBD1 (5 bases). Germline assignment: CDR1 MNHEY and CDR2 SVGAGI. V was shortened by 7 bases and J by 1 base, with 13 bases between the two germline ends. The CDR3 has 14 amino acids. The CDR3 reads CASTLTQGNYGYTF. CDR3 nucleotide sequence: TGTGCCAGCACCCTAACTCAGGGTAACTATGGCTACACCTTC.

This rearrangement joins TRBV5-1 to TRBJ1-2; D gene uncertain. Deletions cut 0 bases from V and 2 bases from J, with 11 bases between. Germline V gene data show CDR1 as SGHRS and CDR2 as YFSETQ. This CDR3 has 15 residues. The CDR3 loop reads CASSLGDSLNYGYTF. DNA of the CDR3: TGCGCCAGCAGCTTGGGAGACTCTTTAAACTATGGCTACACCTTC.

The V call is TRBV7-2, the J call TRBJ2-1, with 12 bases identical to TRBD2. This CDR3 has 15 residues. The J segment lost 9 bases and the V segment lost 5 bases, leaving 8 bases of the junction unmatched. In germline, CDR1 is SGHTA, CDR2 FQGNSA. CDR3 sequence (DNA): TGTGCCAGCAGCCCAAGACTAGCGGGAGCGGGTGAGCAGTTCTTC. Translation: CASSPRLAGAGEQFF.

V and J are TRBV7-2 and TRBJ2-3; D gene ambiguous. The CDR3 is 15 amino acids. V was cut by 1 base and J by 0 bases, with 8 bases left in between. CDR1 is SGHTA, CDR2 FQGNSA, per germline. DNA for the CDR3: TGTGCCAGCAGCTTAGTTGTGGCAAGCACAGATACGCAGTATTTT. This translates into CASSLVVASTDTQYF.

The J gene is TRBJ2-7, the V gene TRBV4-2; TRBD2 is a possible D gene (6 bases). The germline V and J ends were trimmed by 0 bases and 1 base, with 7 bases remaining between them. The germline gives CDR1 LGHNA, CDR2 YNFKEQ. The CDR3 length is 14 residues. CDR3: CASSQELASYEQYF. CDR3 nucleotide sequence: TGTGCCAGCAGCCAAGAACTAGCATCCTACGAGCAGTACTTC.

The chain carries TRBV18 and TRBJ2-7, with 7 bases aligning to TRBD1. Per the germline V gene, CDR1 is KGHSH and CDR2 is LQKENI. The J segment lost 6 bases and the V segment lost 6 bases, leaving 8 bases of the junction unmatched. The CDR3 extends over 13 amino acids. The DNA for the CDR3 is TGTGCCAGCTCGCCCGGGACAGAAGGCGAGCAGTACTTC. Amino acids: CASSPGTEGEQYF.

This clone was seen a single time. CDR3 loop: CASSRIRKGEGRETQYF. The CDR3 coding sequence is TGTGCCAGCAGCCGTATCCGGAAAGGGGAGGGGAGAGAGACCCAGTACTTC. The V call is TRBV7-2, the J call TRBJ2-5; 7 bases line up with TRBD2. The CDR3 is made up of 17 amino acids. The ends lost 5 bases at V and 4 bases at J; junction bases unmatched: 16. Germline V gene data show CDR1 as SGHTA and CDR2 as FQGNSA.

This rearrangement joins TRBV9 to TRBJ1-2; D gene uncertain. Germline V CDR1 and CDR2: SGDLS, YYNGEE. V was pared by 2 bases and J by 8 bases, with 13 bases between. The length of the CDR3 is 13 residues. The CDR3 loop is CASSVGEGLGYTF. CDR3 DNA: TGTGCCAGCAGCGTGGGAGAGGGATTGGGCTACACCTTC.

The chain uses TRBV19 and TRBJ1-3, with D maybe TRBD1 (5 bases). Per the germline V gene, CDR1 is LNHDA and CDR2 is SQIVND (reference sequence). The CDR3 has 17 residues. V lost 2 bases to trimming and J lost 0 bases, with 14 bases between them. The CDR3 region is CASSIRGDSYSGNTIYF. The CDR3, as DNA: TGTGCCAGTAGTATAAGGGGCGACAGCTACTCTGGAAACACCATATATTTT.

This clone was detected only once. The chain combines TRBV18 with TRBJ2-5; no clear D. CDR3 length: 14 amino acids. CDR1 is KGHSH, CDR2 LQKENI, per germline. V was pared by 6 bases and J by 5 bases, with 16 bases between. CDR3 sequence (DNA): TGTGCCAGCTCCCCCCCGTCGGGTGGCGAGACCCAGTACTTC. It is translated as CASSPPSGGETQYF.

The chain couples TRBV5-4 to TRBJ2-1, with 12 positions matching TRBD2. The V gene's germline CDR1 is SGHNT and CDR2 YYREEE (reference sequence). The length of the CDR3 is 17 residues. The ends lost 2 bases at V and 5 bases at J; junction bases unmatched: 8. In DNA form, the CDR3 reads TGTGCCAGCAGCTTCGGGCTAGCGGGGGGGCCTAACAATGAGCAGTTCTTC. Translation gives CASSFGLAGGPNNEQFF.

The rearrangement joins TRBV30 to TRBJ1-4; TRBD1 aligns across 10 bases. The CDR3 runs 13 residues. The germline V gene has CDR1 GTSNPN and CDR2 SVGIG (reference sequence). The J segment lost 8 bases and the V segment lost 7 bases, leaving 7 bases of the junction unmatched. The DNA for the CDR3 is TGTGCCTACAACCGGGACAGGGGCGAAAAACTGTTTTTT. This sequence encodes CAYNRDRGEKLFF. Using reference TRBV30 and TRBJ1-4 for the parts outside the CDR3, the full variable domain is SQTIHQWPATLVQPVGSPLSLECTVEGTSNPNLYWYRQAAGRGLQLLFYSVGIGQISSEVPQNLSASRPQDRQFILSSKKLLLSDSGFYLCAYNRDRGEKLFFGSGTQLSVL.

The chain employs TRBV12-5 and TRBJ2-5; TRBD1 matches at 9 bases. Germline V CDR1 and CDR2: LGHNT, FRNRAP. J gave up 4 bases and V 6 bases, and 12 bases lay outside the gene matches. This CDR3 contains 16 residues. The DNA for the CDR3 is TGTGCTAGTGGCCGGGACAGGGACAGGGTCGGAGAGACCCAGTACTTC. This sequence encodes CASGRDRDRVGETQYF.

For this clone: An end of the junction differs from the germline gene, which may be a read error. V and J are TRBV7-9 and TRBJ2-7, with D possibly being TRBD1 (6 bases). The CDR3 sequence is 12 residues long. Germline CDR1 is SEHNR and CDR2 is FQNEAQ (reference sequence). The CDR3 bases are TGTTCCAGCAGCTTAGAAGGGGGCGAGCAGTACTTC. Translation gives CSSSLEGGEQYF.

The V call is TRBV19, the J call TRBJ2-1; 9 nucleotides match TRBD1. CDR3 length: 16 residues. Germline trimming cut 5 bases from V and 6 bases from J; bases unmatched to any gene: 11. Germline CDR1 and CDR2: LNHDA and SQIVND (reference sequence). The CDR3 loop reads CASSRGTGTGVNEQFF. The CDR3 DNA follows: TGTGCCAGTAGTCGGGGGACAGGGACGGGAGTCAATGAGCAGTTCTTC. Supplemented by reference TRBV19 and TRBJ2-1, the full variable domain reads DGGITQSPKYLFRKEGQNVTLSCEQNLNHDAMYWYRQDPGQGLRLIYYSQIVNDFQKGDIAEGYSVSREKKESFPLTVTSAQKNPTAFYLCASSRGTGTGVNEQFFGPGTRLTVL.

The CDR3 reads CSAEAGETQYF. The DNA for the CDR3 is TGCAGTGCGGAGGCGGGGGAGACCCAGTACTTC. This chain connects TRBV20-1 to TRBJ2-5; possibly TRBD2 for D (6 bases). CDR1 and CDR2 from the germline V gene are DFQATT and SNEGSKA (reference sequence). There are 11 residues in the CDR3. V lost 6 bases, J lost 5 bases, and 10 bases lay in between.

This clone has only one observation. The CDR3 DNA is TGTGCCAGTTCTCCGGGACTAGCGCGGGATACGCAGTATTTT. Translated, it gives CASSPGLARDTQYF. The chain recombines TRBV27 with TRBJ2-3; 10 positions agree with TRBD2. Per the germline V gene, CDR1 is MNHEY and CDR2 is SMNVEV (reference sequence). The V segment lost 9 bases and the J segment 6 bases; nucleotides outside the gene matches: 9. CDR3 size: 14 residues.

J is TRBJ2-7 and V is TRBV7-6, with D perhaps matching TRBD2 (6 bases). V was pared by 5 bases and J by 4 bases, with 21 bases between. The CDR3 extends over 16 amino acids. Germline V gene data show CDR1 as SGHVS and CDR2 as FNYEAQ. The CDR3 nucleotides are TGTGCCAGCAGCCCGCGCGGGACGACCGAACCTTACGAGCAGTACTTC. Translation gives CASSPRGTTEPYEQYF.